This T cell receptor beta chain appears in the sequencing data of a study of blood T cell repertoires in COVID-19. Libraries were prepared by immunoSEQ multiplex PCR; TCRdb keeps only in-frame clonotypes and omits some of them. Among about 26,000 clones listed, roughly 90% were seen once. CDR1 is SQVTM and CDR2 is ANQGSEA in the germline V gene. V was trimmed by 7 bases and J by 6 bases, leaving 9 bases between them. The CDR3 is 11 residues long. The sequenced material came from peripheral blood. The V call is TRBV29-1, the J call TRBJ2-2; no definite D call. The sequence was collected from a human donor in a cohort sampled during active COVID-19. CDR3 residues: CSAARSGELFF. The CDR3 bases are TGCAGCGCAGCTAGGTCCGGGGAGCTGTTTTTT.